This T cell receptor (beta chain) was documented in a study of blood T cell repertoires in COVID-19. Looking at the study overall: There were acute and convalescent COVID-19 samples, and they came from the United States, Italy and Spain. T cells, B-cell-depleted T cells, or PBMCs provided the cDNA or gDNA that served as material.

Methods used by the authors: Reference gene primer amplification yielded estimated nucleated cell counts. The protocol was immunoSEQ multiplex PCR, while the TCRdb copy is restricted to in-frame clones and leaves out a portion. V, J and clone size are those of that table, while D and trimming were read from the DNA. The sample lists approximately 190,000 clones; about 83% were seen once. CDR1 is SGHKS, CDR2 YYEKEE, per germline (reference sequence). V was clipped by 4 bases and J by 8 bases; unmatched bases: 6. The CDR3 runs to 14 residues. The chain couples TRBV5-5 to TRBJ2-1; 10 bases align to TRBD1. The receptor was isolated from a woman aged 70-85 years with active or convalescent COVID-19. Specimen: peripheral blood. The CDR3 loop is CASSRQGASDEQFF. DNA for the CDR3: TGTGCCAGCAGCCGACAGGGGGCGAGCGATGAGCAGTTCTTC.